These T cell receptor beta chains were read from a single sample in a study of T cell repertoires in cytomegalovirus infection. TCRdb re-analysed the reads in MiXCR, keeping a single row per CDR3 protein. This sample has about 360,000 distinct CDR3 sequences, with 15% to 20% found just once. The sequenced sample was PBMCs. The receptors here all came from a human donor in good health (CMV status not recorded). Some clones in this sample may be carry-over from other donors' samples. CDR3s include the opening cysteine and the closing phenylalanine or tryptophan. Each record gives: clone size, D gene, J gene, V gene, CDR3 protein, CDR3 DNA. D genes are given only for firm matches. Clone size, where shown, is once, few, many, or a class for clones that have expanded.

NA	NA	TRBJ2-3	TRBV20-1	CSARHDVREDTDTQYF	TGCAGTGCTAGACACGATGTGAGGGAGGACACAGATACGCAGTATTTT
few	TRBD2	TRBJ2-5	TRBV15	CATSRDRGGQQETQYF	TGTGCCACCAGCAGAGATCGGGGGGGGCAACAAGAGACCCAGTACTTC
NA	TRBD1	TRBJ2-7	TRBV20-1	CSADDRGYEQYF	TGCAGTGCTGACGACAGGGGCTACGAGCAGTACTTC
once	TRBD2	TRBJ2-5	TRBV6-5	CASKKGFWRGVQETQYF	TGTGCCAGCAAAAAGGGGTTTTGGCGGGGGGTTCAAGAGACCCAGTACTTC
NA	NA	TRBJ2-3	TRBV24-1	CATSRGSTDTQYF	TGTGCCACCAGCAGGGGTAGCACAGATACGCAGTATTTT
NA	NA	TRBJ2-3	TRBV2	CASSGGVYTDTQYF	TGTGCCAGCAGTGGGGGGGTTTACACAGATACGCAGTATTTT
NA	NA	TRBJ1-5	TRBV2	CASSTDSNSNQPQHF	TGTGCCAGCAGTACGGACAGTAACAGCAATCAGCCCCAGCATTTT
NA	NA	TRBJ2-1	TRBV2	CASTFYGDNEQFF	TGTGCCAGCACTTTCTATGGGGATAATGAGCAGTTCTTC
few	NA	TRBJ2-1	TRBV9	CASSVDGASYNEQFF	TGTGCCAGCAGCGTAGACGGTGCCTCCTACAATGAGCAGTTCTTC
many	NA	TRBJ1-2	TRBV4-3	CASSQDPLNRGPGYTF	TGCGCCAGCAGCCAAGACCCGCTGAATAGGGGTCCTGGCTACACCTTC
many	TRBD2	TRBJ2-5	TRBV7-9	CASSSGLADRYQETQYF	TGTGCCAGCAGCTCCGGACTAGCGGACAGGTACCAAGAGACCCAGTACTTC
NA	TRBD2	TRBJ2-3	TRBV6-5	CASRGEQQYF	TGTGCCAGCCGGGGGGAACAGCAGTATTTT
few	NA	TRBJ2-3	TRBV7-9	CASRLGPGLGTQYF	TGTGCCAGCAGATTAGGCCCTGGCCTTGGTACGCAGTATTTT
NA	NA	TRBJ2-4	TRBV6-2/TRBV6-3	CASSYPSAALAKNIQYF	TGTGCCAGCAGTTACCCGTCGGCAGCACTAGCCAAAAACATTCAGTACTTC
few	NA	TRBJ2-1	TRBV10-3	CATLSGELYNEQFF	TGTGCCACCCTCAGTGGGGAATTATACAATGAGCAGTTCTTC
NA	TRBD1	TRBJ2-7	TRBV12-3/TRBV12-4	CASSLTGTETYEQYF	TGTGCCAGCAGCCTCACCGGGACAGAAACCTACGAGCAGTACTTC
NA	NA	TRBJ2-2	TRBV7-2	CASSPGLGQTGELFF	TGTGCCAGCAGCCCGGGACTGGGTCAAACCGGGGAGCTGTTTTTT
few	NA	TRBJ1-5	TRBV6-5	CASSLQGGGGNQPQHF	TGTGCCAGCAGCCTACAGGGTGGGGGCGGCAATCAGCCCCAGCATTTT
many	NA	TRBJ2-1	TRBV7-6	CASSSNVNEQFF	TGTGCCAGCAGCTCCAATGTCAATGAGCAGTTCTTC
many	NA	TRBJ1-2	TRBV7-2	CASSLVRGAAIYGYTF	TGTGCCAGCAGCTTAGTTCGGGGGGCCGCCATCTATGGCTACACCTTC
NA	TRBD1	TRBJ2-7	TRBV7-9	CASSWGQGITEQYF	TGTGCCAGCAGCTGGGGACAGGGCATAACCGAGCAGTACTTC
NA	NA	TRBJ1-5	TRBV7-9	CASSRAGQPQHF	TGTGCCAGCAGTAGGGCGGGTCAGCCCCAGCATTTT
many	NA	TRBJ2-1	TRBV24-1	CATSDFLGGGNEQFF	TGTGCCACCAGTGATTTTCTCGGAGGAGGGAATGAGCAGTTCTTC
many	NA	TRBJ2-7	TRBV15	CATSRDRGYEQYF	TGTGCCACCAGCAGAGACCGGGGCTACGAGCAGTACTTC
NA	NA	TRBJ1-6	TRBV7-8	CASSLILPAALHF	TGTGCCAGCAGCTTAATTCTCCCAGCAGCCCTCCACTTT
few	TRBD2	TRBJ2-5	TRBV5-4	CASSTTSGGSRETQYF	TGTGCCAGCAGCACGACTAGCGGGGGGTCCAGGGAGACCCAGTACTTC
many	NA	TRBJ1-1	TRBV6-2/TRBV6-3	CASSYGSGDTEAFF	TGTGCCAGCAGTTACGGATCCGGGGACACTGAAGCTTTCTTT
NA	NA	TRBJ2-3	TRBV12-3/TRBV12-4	CATLGGGGYTDTQYF	TGTGCCACCCTCGGAGGAGGAGGTTACACAGATACGCAGTATTTT
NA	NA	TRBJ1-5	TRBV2	CASRADINQPQHF	TGTGCCAGCAGGGCAGATATTAATCAGCCCCAGCATTTT